This TCR beta chain emerged from a study of T cell repertoires in ileal Crohn's disease. Study context: At surgery, around 40% of patients smoked, with median disease duration roughly 8.3 years. Surgery for a complication: stricturing in 61%, penetrating in 39%.

The table came from immunoSEQ multiplex PCR; TCRdb's copy has only in-frame clones and leaves some out. The table records approximately 7,600 clones, around 74% of them present only once. Study-wide results and caveats: Active smokers at surgery had more clonal expansions than non-smokers.

Time point meaning: neoterminal ileum biopsy at postoperative endoscopy, about 6 months after surgery. This clone was detected only a few times. What it binds is unknown. In germline, CDR1 is MNHNY, CDR2 SVGAGI (reference sequence). V was pared by 2 bases and J by 2 bases, with 13 bases between. The CDR3 contains 16 residues. This receptor was taken from an adult with Crohn's disease. The chain joins TRBV6-6 to TRBJ1-5, with a weak D call TRBD1 (6 bases). The sequenced sample was ileal tissue. In DNA, the CDR3 is TGTGCCAGCAGTTACCCAAAGGGGGTCGGCAATCAGCCCCAGCATTTT. Its translation is CASSYPKGVGNQPQHF.